This T cell receptor beta chain is from a study of somatic mutations in cytotoxic T cells in rheumatoid arthritis. V lost 2 bases and J 0 bases, leaving 8 bases between the germline ends. The V gene's germline CDR1 is LNHDA and CDR2 SQIVND (reference sequence). The CDR3 extends over 15 amino acids. For this clone: Its antigen is unidentified.

The repertoire was sequenced with immunoSEQ multiplex PCR; TCRdb's copy has only in-frame clones and lacks some. The sample lists roughly 20,000 clones; approximately 82% were seen once. Whole-study results and caveats: CD8+ clonality rose with age in rheumatoid arthritis patients, unlike in healthy controls. Slight underrepresentation of TRBV07 in rheumatoid arthritis patients was not adjusted for multiple comparisons.

Sequencing was performed on CD8+ T cells sorted from blood. V is TRBV19 and J is TRBJ2-1, with D possibly being TRBD2 (6 bases). The source is an adult with rheumatoid arthritis. DNA for the CDR3: TGTGCCAGTAGTATACGGGGGACCTCCTACAATGAGCAGTTCTTC. Its translation is CASSIRGTSYNEQFF.